These T cell receptor beta chains were read from a single sample in a study of T cell responses to AZD1222 COVID-19 vaccine. TCRdb's table, derived via immunoSEQ multiplex PCR, lists solely in-frame clones and lacks some. The table has more than 100,000 clones, roughly 90% seen once. Source: peripheral blood, taken on day 0 of AZD1222 vaccination. Receptor source: an adult in good health. Each CDR3 is given with its conserved first and last residue. The D gene is left open where the match is weak. Size values are once, few and many counts, or a class for expanded clones, and some rows have none.

V gene	J gene	clone size	D gene	CDR3 protein	CDR3 DNA
TRBV18	TRBJ1-5	once	-	CASSPGRPGGNQPQHF	TGTGCCAGCTCACCGGGGAGACCCGGAGGCAATCAGCCCCAGCATTTT
TRBV5-4	TRBJ2-1	-	-	CASSFRGNEQFF	TGTGCCAGCAGCTTCAGAGGGAATGAGCAGTTCTTC
TRBV5-4	TRBJ2-2	-	TRBD2	CASSPGGTGELFF	TGTGCCAGCAGCCCGGGGGGGACCGGGGAGCTGTTTTTT
TRBV5-3	TRBJ2-7	-	TRBD2	CARSLGTSGFYEQYF	TGTGCCAGAAGTTTGGGGACTAGCGGATTCTACGAGCAGTACTTC
TRBV11-2	TRBJ1-2	-	-	CASSLAGVDYGYTF	TGTGCCAGCAGCTTAGCAGGGGTAGACTATGGCTACACCTTC
TRBV3-1/TRBV3-2	TRBJ1-2	-	-	CASSHAAAGYTF	TGTGCCAGCAGCCACGCAGCGGCGGGCTACACCTTC
TRBV9	TRBJ2-7	-	-	CASSVASGIYEQYF	TGTGCCAGCAGCGTAGCTTCGGGGATTTACGAGCAGTACTTC
TRBV3-1/TRBV3-2	TRBJ2-1	-	-	CASSQDRSSYNEQFF	TGTGCCAGCAGTCAAGACAGGTCCTCCTACAATGAGCAGTTCTTC
TRBV5-8	TRBJ1-4	-	-	CASSPRTGTGLNEKLFF	TGTGCCAGCAGCCCTAGAACGGGGACCGGGCTGAATGAAAAACTGTTTTTT
TRBV3-1/TRBV3-2	TRBJ1-3	-	TRBD1	CASSPRDRGSNTIYF	TGTGCCAGCAGCCCACGGGACAGGGGTTCGAACACCATATATTTT
TRBV6-2/TRBV6-3	TRBJ2-7	-	-	CASSYVGRREQYF	TGTGCCAGCAGTTACGTCGGCCGTAGGGAGCAGTACTTC
TRBV13	TRBJ2-3	-	-	CASSLDFRRGSEDTQYF	TGTGCCAGCAGCTTAGATTTTCGGAGGGGGTCCGAAGATACGCAGTATTTT
TRBV5-5	TRBJ2-7	-	-	CASSLRGPPYEQYF	TGTGCCAGCAGCTTGCGGGGCCCCCCCTACGAGCAGTACTTC
TRBV18	TRBJ2-6	-	TRBD1	CASSPRDRVGTGANVLTF	TGTGCCAGCTCACCACGGGACAGGGTGGGGACTGGGGCCAACGTCCTGACTTTC
TRBV30	TRBJ1-5	-	-	CAWNLGGWEKPQHF	TGTGCCTGGAATCTAGGGGGATGGGAGAAGCCCCAGCATTTT
TRBV5-4	TRBJ2-2	-	-	CASSVRTAFNTGELFF	TGTGCCAGCAGCGTTCGGACAGCCTTTAACACCGGGGAGCTGTTTTTT
TRBV19	TRBJ2-3	-	TRBD2	CASNSASGVRDTQYF	TGTGCCAGTAATTCCGCTAGCGGGGTCCGGGATACGCAGTATTTT
TRBV18	TRBJ2-7	-	-	CASSPPDSYEQYF	TGTGCCAGCTCACCACCGGACAGTTACGAGCAGTACTTC
TRBV7-3	TRBJ2-3	once	TRBD2	CASSLNGRQDTQYF	TGTGCCAGCAGCTTAAACGGGAGGCAAGATACGCAGTATTTT
TRBV28	TRBJ1-5	-	-	CASTPRGNQPQHF	TGTGCCAGCACCCCCAGGGGCAATCAGCCCCAGCATTTT
TRBV20-1	TRBJ1-1	-	-	CSANDRLGYTEAFF	TGCAGTGCTAATGACAGGCTCGGCTACACTGAAGCTTTCTTT
TRBV29-1	TRBJ2-3	-	-	CSVVGGNTDTQYF	TGCAGCGTTGTAGGTGGGAACACAGATACGCAGTATTTT
TRBV4-1	TRBJ1-1	-	TRBD1	CASSPGQGFRNTEAFF	TGCGCCAGCAGCCCGGGACAGGGATTTAGGAACACTGAAGCTTTCTTT
TRBV7-9	TRBJ1-2	-	TRBD1	CASSSRGQIGLGNYGYTF	TGTGCCAGCAGCTCCAGGGGACAGATTGGTCTCGGGAACTATGGCTACACCTTC
TRBV2	TRBJ1-1	-	-	CASSSGGWAEAFF	TGTGCCAGCAGTAGTGGGGGATGGGCTGAAGCTTTCTTT
TRBV4-2	TRBJ1-1	-	-	CASSQGANTEAFF	TGTGCCAGCAGCCAAGGCGCGAACACTGAAGCTTTCTTT
TRBV18	TRBJ1-2	-	-	CASSPKNPSTSNYGYTF	TGTGCCAGCTCACCAAAGAATCCTTCCACTTCTAACTATGGCTACACCTTC
TRBV12-3/TRBV12-4	TRBJ2-1	-	TRBD1	CASSYRGRAQFF	TGTGCCAGCAGTTACAGGGGGCGAGCACAGTTCTTC
TRBV5-6	TRBJ1-1	-	-	CASSFPGVSTEAFF	TGTGCCAGCAGCTTCCCGGGGGTGAGCACTGAAGCTTTCTTT
TRBV12-3/TRBV12-4	TRBJ1-5	-	-	CASSFKSNQPQHF	TGTGCCAGCAGTTTTAAAAGCAATCAGCCCCAGCATTTT
TRBV11-2	TRBJ1-2	-	-	CASSSLGQNSYGYTF	TGTGCCAGCAGCTCCCTAGGACAGAACTCCTATGGCTACACCTTC
TRBV7-2	TRBJ1-2	-	-	CASTPGWGGYGYTF	TGTGCCAGCACCCCAGGGTGGGGCGGGTATGGCTACACCTTC
TRBV5-4	TRBJ2-7	-	TRBD2	CASTRLGTSEAYEQYF	TGTGCCAGCACCCGCCTGGGGACTAGCGAGGCCTACGAGCAGTACTTC
TRBV24-1	TRBJ2-1	-	TRBD2	CATSDYPSTSGPDNEQFF	TGTGCCACCAGTGACTACCCTTCGACTAGCGGGCCTGACAATGAGCAGTTCTTC
TRBV19	TRBJ1-2	-	TRBD1	CASSISGTAETAGYTF	TGTGCCAGTAGTATCTCCGGGACAGCCGAAACCGCTGGCTACACCTTC
TRBV6-5	TRBJ1-6	-	-	CASSRGVNNSPLHF	TGTGCCAGCAGTAGGGGGGTTAATAATTCACCCCTCCACTTT
TRBV5-6	TRBJ2-1	-	-	CASSLWTRQFSYNEQFF	TGTGCCAGCAGCTTGTGGACCAGACAGTTCTCCTACAATGAGCAGTTCTTC
TRBV28	TRBJ1-5	few	-	CAGSTQRGPQHF	TGTGCCGGCTCGACGCAGAGGGGGCCCCAGCATTTT
TRBV5-1	TRBJ2-1	-	-	CASSLVGGVNNEQFF	TGCGCCAGCAGCTTGGTTGGGGGCGTAAACAATGAGCAGTTCTTC
TRBV27	TRBJ1-1	-	-	CASSGARYTEAFF	TGTGCCAGCAGTGGGGCCCGATACACTGAAGCTTTCTTT
TRBV6-4	TRBJ1-2	few	TRBD1	CASSDSVADRVSGYTF	TGTGCCAGCAGTGACTCGGTAGCCGACAGGGTTTCTGGCTACACCTTC
TRBV7-9	TRBJ1-1	-	-	CASSLDPGAEAFF	TGTGCCAGCAGCTTAGATCCAGGGGCTGAAGCTTTCTTT
TRBV5-1	TRBJ1-2	once	-	CASSLKPRDNLSPTYGYTF	TGCGCCAGCAGCTTAAAGCCCCGGGACAACCTCAGTCCTACCTATGGCTACACCTTC
TRBV10-1	TRBJ1-6	few	TRBD1	CASSAGQGNSPLHF	TGCGCCAGCAGTGCGGGACAGGGGAATTCACCCCTCCACTTT
TRBV2	TRBJ2-2	-	-	CASNRDQTNTGELFF	TGTGCCAGCAACCGGGACCAAACGAACACCGGGGAGCTGTTTTTT
TRBV9	TRBJ1-1	-	-	CASSPQTRNTEAFF	TGTGCCAGCAGCCCACAGACAAGGAACACTGAAGCTTTCTTT
TRBV3-1/TRBV3-2	TRBJ2-1	-	TRBD2	CASSPIRLAGGYNEQFF	TGTGCCAGCAGCCCAATCCGACTAGCGGGGGGTTACAATGAGCAGTTCTTC